Shown below are 10 T cell receptor beta chains from a single sample sequenced in a study of OX40 agonist ivuxolimab in advanced cancers. TCRdb's table, derived via immunoSEQ multiplex PCR, lists solely in-frame clones and lacks some. There are 15,000 to 20,000 clones in the sample; about nine tenths occur only once, and 45% to 50% lies in the top ten. Sequencing used CD4+ or CD8+ T cells sorted from blood, obtained in a trial of the OX40 agonist ivuxolimab. All receptors come from an adult with an advanced solid tumor such as melanoma, head and neck, liver or kidney cancer.

The gene calls are TRBV19 and TRBJ2-3, with 12 positions matching TRBD2. The CDR3 spans 15 residues. The V and J ends lost 4 bases and 6 bases, in that order; junction bases with no gene match: 5. CDR1 and CDR2 from the germline V gene are LNHDA and SQIVND (reference sequence). As DNA, the CDR3 is TGTGCCAGTAGTAACCTAGCGGGAGGGCCCGATACGCAGTATTTT. It codes for CASSNLAGGPDTQYF.

Only one count was recorded for this clone. DNA for the CDR3: TGTGCCAGCAGGCCACAAGGGACTAGCGGGAGAGAGACCCAGTACTTC. Translated, it gives CASRPQGTSGRETQYF. The chain recombines TRBV28 with TRBJ2-5; 14 bases line up with TRBD2. CDR1 is MDHEN, CDR2 SYDVKM, per germline. The CDR3 runs 16 residues. The junction had 7 bases not matched to a gene; V was cut back by 6 bases and J by 4 bases. The full variable domain, rest sourced from reference TRBV28 and TRBJ2-5, is DVKVTQSSRYLVKRTGEKVFLECVQDMDHENMFWYRQDPGLGLRLIYFSYDVKMKEKGDIPEGYSVSREKKERFSLILESASTNQTSMYLCASRPQGTSGRETQYFGPGTRLLVL.

The chain is built from TRBV30 and TRBJ2-7; D uncertain. Trimming removed 3 bases at V and 1 base at J, with 13 bases between. The CDR3 runs 14 residues. From germline, CDR1 is GTSNPN and CDR2 SVGIG (reference sequence). CDR3 bases: TGTGCCTGGAGGCCATCGGGCCGATCCTACGAGCAGTACTTC. This translates into CAWRPSGRSYEQYF.

The chain carries TRBV19 and TRBJ2-1; a weak D match, TRBD2 (5 bases). Germline V gives CDR1 LNHDA, CDR2 SQIVND (reference sequence). Trimming removed 3 bases from V and 8 bases from J, with 14 bases in between. CDR3 length: 14 residues. In DNA, the CDR3 is TGTGCCAGTAGTATTATCGAGGGTTTCGATGAGCAGTTCTTC. The encoded protein is CASSIIEGFDEQFF.

This chain connects TRBV4-1 to TRBJ2-1, with D perhaps TRBD2 (5 bases). This CDR3 is 16 amino acids long. CDR1 is MGHRA, CDR2 YSYEKL, per germline. V was clipped by 3 bases and J by 3 bases, with 15 bases between them. This CDR3 is CASSQPPSGLYNEQFF. CDR3 coding DNA: TGCGCCAGCAGCCAGCCACCCAGCGGACTCTACAATGAGCAGTTCTTC.

V gene TRBV29-1 combines with J gene TRBJ2-5, with 10 bases identical to TRBD1. The trim removed 6 bases at V and 2 bases at J, leaving 6 bases unmatched. Germline assignment: CDR1 SQVTM and CDR2 ANQGSEA. The CDR3 extends over 14 amino acids. The CDR3 coding sequence is TGCAGCGTCTTAGGGACAGGGGAACAAGAGACCCAGTACTTC. It specifies CSVLGTGEQETQYF.

This chain links TRBV28 with TRBJ2-7; D perhaps matches TRBD2 (6 bases). The CDR3 has 14 amino acids. Trimming left V 4 bases short and J 7 bases short, with 17 bases between. CDR1 MDHEN and CDR2 SYDVKM come from the germline V gene. The CDR3 sequence: CASSYTGVEREQYF. DNA for the CDR3: TGTGCCAGCAGTTATACGGGAGTGGAAAGAGAGCAGTACTTC.

V usage is TRBV7-2 and J usage is TRBJ1-5; no firm D call. V was clipped by 2 bases and J by 3 bases, with 8 bases between them. Per germline, CDR1 SGHTA and CDR2 FQGNSA. The CDR3 extends over 14 amino acids. CDR3 DNA: TGTGCCAGCAGCTTACTAGGGATCAATCAGCCCCAGCATTTT. It codes for CASSLLGINQPQHF.

This rearrangement joins TRBV4-3 to TRBJ2-5; D not certain. The CDR3 length is 15 residues. V lost 2 bases and J 2 bases, leaving 12 bases between the germline ends. Per germline, CDR1 LGHNA and CDR2 YSLEER. The DNA for the CDR3 is TGCGCCAGCAGCCAAAGCTCTAGAGCTCAAGAGACCCAGTACTTC. It specifies CASSQSSRAQETQYF.

The J gene is TRBJ2-1, the V gene TRBV27; D possibly corresponds to TRBD1 (5 bases). Germline V gene data show CDR1 as MNHEY and CDR2 as SMNVEV (reference sequence). V was clipped by 2 bases and J by 9 bases, with 8 bases between them. This CDR3 spans 12 amino acids. This CDR3 reads CASSLGASEQFF. The CDR3 nucleotides read TGTGCCAGCAGTTTAGGGGCTTCTGAGCAGTTCTTC.